This is a list of T cell receptor beta chains from one sample in a study of beta chain features in type 1 diabetes. The method was immunoSEQ multiplex PCR; TCRdb's version includes in-frame clones alone and lacks a portion of them. The profile shows more than 550,000 clones, about 14% of them singletons. Source material: naive CD4+ T cells from blood. All receptors come from a man between 18 and 29 years old with type 1 diabetes. Each CDR3 is given without its conserved first and last residue.

len | j_gene | v_gene | CDR3aa
13 | TRBJ2-3 | TRBV5-1 | ASSLAGNYGNTQY
12 | TRBJ2-3 | TRBV11-3 | ASSFASSTDTQY
9 | TRBJ2-1 | TRBV20-1 | SASPGGEQF
14 | TRBJ1-1 | TRBV7-2 | ASSLYRTQLNTEAF
11 | TRBJ2-1 | TRBV10-3 | AIIESGRNEQF
13 | TRBJ2-1 | TRBV7-2 | ASSLVQGLVNEQF
12 | TRBJ1-2 | TRBV6-5 | ASSYPGSIGGYT
12 | TRBJ1-2 | TRBV9 | ASSVDGRHYGYT
13 | TRBJ2-1 | TRBV27 | ASCPGTNTRKGQF
10 | TRBJ2-6 | TRBV10-3 | AAARGANVLT
11 | TRBJ1-1 | TRBV9 | ASSVDGATEAF
11 | TRBJ1-1 | TRBV2 | ASRGDGNTEAF
13 | TRBJ2-1 | TRBV29-1 | SVGRVATSYNEQF
11 | TRBJ1-5 | TRBV4-1 | ASSQTGNQPQH
12 | TRBJ1-5 | TRBV6-6 | ASSGQGGNQPQH
10 | TRBJ1-2 | TRBV29-1 | SVGGGDYGYT
10 | TRBJ2-2 | TRBV6-1 | ASSGPYGELF
12 | TRBJ1-1 | TRBV5-1 | ASSLAEDSTEAF
14 | TRBJ2-3 | TRBV9 | ASSPPGQRRGDTQY
12 | TRBJ1-5 | TRBV30 | AWSEGQGNQPQH
13 | TRBJ2-6 | TRBV23-1 | ASSIGGFKANVLT
11 | TRBJ1-2 | TRBV18 | ASSPQENYGYT
11 | TRBJ2-3 | TRBV18 | ASSPGETDTQY
15 | TRBJ2-5 | TRBV7-2 | ASSPPGLAGGKETQY
10 | TRBJ2-5 | TRBV6-1 | ASSEVGGTQY
14 | TRBJ2-2 | TRBV19 | ASNLARQKNTGELF
10 | TRBJ2-6 | TRBV30 | AWMLGANVLT
13 | TRBJ1-1 | TRBV7-2 | ASSRNSGTNTEAF
16 | TRBJ2-3 | TRBV7-4 | ASSSPGGSGGHTDTQY
9 | TRBJ1-3 | TRBV5-1 | ASSLGDTIY
14 | TRBJ1-3 | TRBV9 | ASSALSQSTGNTIY
11 | TRBJ2-4 | TRBV6-1 | ASSGTTKNIQY
11 | TRBJ2-3 | TRBV7-2 | ASSLQGQNTQY
12 | TRBJ2-5 | TRBV4-1 | ASSIVQYQETQY
12 | TRBJ1-4 | TRBV9 | ASSSGTTNEKLF
12 | TRBJ1-2 | TRBV25-1 | ASSEYELGYGYT
10 | TRBJ1-5 | TRBV30 | AWSSLRQPQH
12 | TRBJ2-1 | TRBV7-9 | ASSYRQNYNEQF
12 | TRBJ1-5 | TRBV30 | AWSIRVGNQPQH
14 | TRBJ1-6 | TRBV28 | ASRDGVPVYNSPLH
12 | TRBJ2-7 | TRBV28 | ASGSGTNSYEQY
11 | TRBJ2-7 | TRBV10-3 | AIRGTTSYEQY
9 | TRBJ1-2 | TRBV30 | AWSRLSGYT
10 | TRBJ2-5 | TRBV27 | ASRGGKETQY
14 | TRBJ2-3 | TRBV5-4 | ASNALGAPSTDTQY
11 | TRBJ2-1 | TRBV7-9 | ASSSTGDNEQF
11 | TRBJ2-5 | TRBV28 | ASSLGRQETQY